This TCR beta chain was documented in a study of cytomegalovirus exposure and HLA in healthy donors. Germline CDR1 is SEHNR and CDR2 is FQNEAQ (reference sequence). The CDR3 has 14 amino acids. The ends lost 4 bases at V and 5 bases at J; junction bases unmatched: 4. General study points: In all likelihood, a cluster of highly shared sequence variants was a sequencing artifact.

This clone appeared a few times. Antigen: not known. Vbeta (60) and Jbeta (13) primers were used in the PCR. TCRdb's table, derived via immunoSEQ multiplex PCR, lists solely in-frame clones and lacks some. The sample includes 110,000 to 150,000 clones, 60% to 85% seen only once; the top ten take 2.5% to 3%. At the time of sampling, donors were nominally healthy, though unrecorded immune exposures were likely. Sequenced material: PBMCs. This clonotype was sampled from a male donor in good health and CMV-seronegative. This chain joins TRBV7-9 and TRBJ2-7; 11 bases are a match to TRBD2. Here the CDR3 DNA reads TGTGCCAGCAGCTCTAGCGGGAGGTCCCACGAGCAGTACTTC. This encodes CASSSSGRSHEQYF.